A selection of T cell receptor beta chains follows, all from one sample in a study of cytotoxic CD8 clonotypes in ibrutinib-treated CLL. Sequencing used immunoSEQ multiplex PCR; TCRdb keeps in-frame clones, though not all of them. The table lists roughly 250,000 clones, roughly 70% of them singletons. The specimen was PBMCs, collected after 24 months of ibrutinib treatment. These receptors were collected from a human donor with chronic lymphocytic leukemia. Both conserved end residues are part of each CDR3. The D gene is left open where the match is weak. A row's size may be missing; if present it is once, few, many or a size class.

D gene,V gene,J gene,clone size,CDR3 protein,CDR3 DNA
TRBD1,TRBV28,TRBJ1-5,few,CASSLSDRTNQPQHF,TGTGCCAGCAGTTTATCGGACAGGACTAATCAGCCCCAGCATTTT
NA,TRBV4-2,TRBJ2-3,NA,CASSPGTQDFTDTQYF,TGTGCCAGCAGCCCCGGGACTCAGGATTTCACAGATACGCAGTATTTT
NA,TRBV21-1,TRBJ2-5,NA,CASMEETQYF,TGTGCCAGCATGGAAGAGACCCAGTACTTC
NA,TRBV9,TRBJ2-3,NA,CASSVGLADTQYF,TGTGCCAGCAGCGTAGGGTTAGCGGATACGCAGTATTTT
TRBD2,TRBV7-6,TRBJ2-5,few,CASSSTGTSLETQYF,TGTGCCAGCAGCTCAACAGGGACTAGCTTAGAGACCCAGTACTTC
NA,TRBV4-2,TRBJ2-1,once,CASSQDPGASYNEQFF,TGTGCCAGCAGCCAAGATCCAGGGGCCTCCTACAATGAGCAGTTCTTC
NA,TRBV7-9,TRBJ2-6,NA,CASSFPQESGANVLTF,TGTGCCAGCAGCTTCCCGCAGGAGTCTGGGGCCAACGTCCTGACTTTC
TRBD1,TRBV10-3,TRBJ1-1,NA,CAISGTESLGAFF,TGTGCCATCAGCGGGACAGAGAGCTTGGGGGCTTTCTTT
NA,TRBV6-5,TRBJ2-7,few,CASSRAAQGEQYF,TGTGCCAGCAGCCGGGCGGCTCAGGGCGAGCAGTACTTC
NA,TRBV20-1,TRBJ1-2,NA,CSAIEGYTF,TGCAGTGCTATCGAGGGCTACACCTTC
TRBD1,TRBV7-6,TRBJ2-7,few,CASSSTTGTEQYF,TGTGCCAGCAGCTCCACGACAGGGACCGAGCAGTACTTC
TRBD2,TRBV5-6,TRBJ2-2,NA,CASSLYRAGVGGELFF,TGTGCCAGCAGCTTGTATCGAGCGGGAGTAGGAGGGGAGCTGTTTTTT
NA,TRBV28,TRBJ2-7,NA,CASSLSGVAYEQYF,TGTGCCAGCAGTTTATCTGGGGTCGCCTACGAGCAGTACTTC
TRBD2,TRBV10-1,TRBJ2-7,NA,CASSATSGSTYEQYF,TGCGCCAGCAGTGCAACTAGCGGGAGTACCTACGAGCAGTACTTC
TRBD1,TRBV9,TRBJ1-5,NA,CASSGQGINQPQHF,TGTGCCAGCAGCGGACAGGGGATCAATCAGCCCCAGCATTTT
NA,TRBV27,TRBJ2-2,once,CASSFEGRFHGELFF,TGTGCCAGCAGTTTTGAGGGGCGATTTCACGGGGAGCTGTTTTTT
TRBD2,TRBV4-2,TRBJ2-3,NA,CASSQDYRGSYTDTQYF,TGTGCCAGCAGCCAAGATTACCGCGGGAGCTACACAGATACGCAGTATTTT
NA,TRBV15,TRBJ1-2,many,CATRPSGQNYGYTF,TGTGCCACCCGCCCGTCAGGACAGAACTATGGCTACACCTTC
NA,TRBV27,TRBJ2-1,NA,CASSSHSVSSYNEQFF,TGTGCCAGCAGTTCCCATAGCGTAAGCTCCTACAATGAGCAGTTCTTC
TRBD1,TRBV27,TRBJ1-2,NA,CASGQGHYGYTF,TGTGCCAGTGGACAGGGCCACTATGGCTACACCTTC
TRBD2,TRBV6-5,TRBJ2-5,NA,CASREGSGAETQYF,TGTGCCAGCAGGGAAGGTAGCGGGGCTGAGACCCAGTACTTC
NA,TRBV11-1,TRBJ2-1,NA,CASSLTGGYSYNEQFF,TGTGCCAGCAGCTTAACCGGGGGTTATTCCTACAATGAGCAGTTCTTC
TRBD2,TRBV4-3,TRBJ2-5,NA,CASSQEPAGGPGETQYF,TGCGCCAGCAGCCAAGAACCGGCGGGAGGGCCTGGAGAGACCCAGTACTTC